What follows is one T cell receptor beta chain and its context. Here immunoSEQ multiplex PCR was the method, and the copy in TCRdb shows in-frame clones only, minus some. There are 2,500 to 3,500 clones in the sample; approximately 94% occur only once, and 3% to 4.5% lies in the top ten. The sample comes from a study of graft-versus-host responses after intestinal transplantation. The TCR originated in a human patient who received an intestinal transplant, so some T cells may come from the graft donor. The sequenced sample was bone marrow, obtained 350 to 400 days after transplant.

CDR3 DNA sequence: TGTGCCAGCAGTTACCGACCTAACGAGCAGTTCTTC. Its translation is CASSYRPNEQFF. The V and J genes are TRBV6-6 and TRBJ2-1; D gene ambiguous. Germline CDR1 reads MNHNY; CDR2 reads SVGAGI (reference sequence). V dropped 2 bases and J dropped 10 bases, with 9 bases sitting between them. This CDR3 has 12 residues.